Here is one TCR beta chain with its context. Assay used: immunoSEQ multiplex PCR; TCRdb lists only in-frame clones, some missing. The sample records about 180,000 clones, 70% to 90% being singletons. The sample is drawn from a study of blood T cell repertoires in COVID-19. Study background: From T cells, B-cell-depleted T cells, or PBMCs came the material, which was cDNA or gDNA.

The CDR3 is 15 amino acids. The chain is built from TRBV21-1 and TRBJ1-1; the table's TRBD1 call for D was not verified on the DNA. TRBV21-1 represents a pseudogene. This receptor was obtained from a human donor with active or convalescent COVID-19. The donor label of this sample is uncertain. The sample taken for sequencing was peripheral blood. For the CDR3, the DNA is TGTGCCAGCACCTCTAGGGGGACAGACGACACTGAAGCTTTCTTT. Encoded protein: CASTSRGTDDTEAFF.